The entry below gives a single T cell receptor beta chain sequence along with its context. Its target is unknown. As every portion of the isolated RNA was reverse transcribed, the sequencing read expressed TCRB transcripts. Assay: immunoSEQ multiplex PCR; the TCRdb copy retains only in-frame clones and omits some. Counted here are roughly 610,000 clones, less than 20% occurring once; the ten biggest clones make up approximately 0.093%. The data stem from a study of beta chain features in type 1 diabetes. Study-level results: Among patients, naive, central memory and Treg TCRB repertoires appeared more similar than among healthy donors. cDNA-based reads could over-represent cells with high TCR expression.

The V segment lost 1 base and the J segment 4 bases; nucleotides outside the gene matches: 5. This CDR3 comprises 16 residues. Germline assignment: CDR1 SGHVS and CDR2 FNYEAQ. On average, the one heparinised blood draw given by each donor was approximately 0.12 L. Sorting based on CD45RO/CCR7/CD25/CD127/CD95/CD27 separated CD4+ naive, central memory, regulatory and stem cell-like memory cells. The source is a man aged 18 to 29 in good health. Sample: naive CD4+ T cells from blood. The chain recombines TRBV7-6 with TRBJ2-1; TRBD1 aligns across 9 bases. CDR3 loop: CASSLEGQGGYNEQFF. CDR3 sequence (DNA): TGTGCCAGCAGCTTAGAGGGACAGGGAGGGTACAATGAGCAGTTCTTC.